This TCR beta chain comes out of a study of blood T cell repertoires in COVID-19. This CDR3 contains 14 residues. Trimming cost V 6 bases and J 4 bases, with 15 bases left between them. Germline CDR1 is SEHNR and CDR2 is FQNEAQ (reference sequence). Recruited during active infection, patients (from Seattle) were subsequently followed longitudinally. The repertoire was sequenced with immunoSEQ multiplex PCR; TCRdb's copy has only in-frame clones and lacks some. This table has fewer than 200,000 clones, more than 75% appearing once. Sequencing was carried out using peripheral blood. This TCR was recovered from a woman between 45 and 65 years old with COVID-19, enrolled during active disease. The chain links TRBV7-9 to TRBJ1-2, with a tentative D call TRBD1 (5 bases). CDR3 sequence (DNA): TGTGCCAGCAGGTCCGGGACTACACTCTATGGCTACACCTTC. Translated, it gives CASRSGTTLYGYTF.